These 31 T cell receptor beta chains share one sample of origin, sequenced in a study of T cells in women clearing cervical HPV infection. The assay was immunoSEQ multiplex PCR, and TCRdb's table has in-frame clones only and misses some. The sample holds approximately 26,000 clones. Sequencing was performed on blood buffy coat. These TCRs come from a woman between 18 and 70 years old with a cervical HPV16 infection that either progressed to CIN3+ or cleared (not recorded which).

A word on this clone: The missing CDR3 end, 3 residues past where the read stops, is filled in from the germline J gene. The chain carries TRBV19 and TRBJ1-1, with D hard to call. CDR1 and CDR2 (germline): LNHDA, SQIVND (reference sequence). CDR3 size: 14 residues. The germline V and J ends were trimmed by 4 bases and 2 bases, with 11 bases remaining between them. This CDR3 is CASSNRHTNTEAFF. The CDR3 DNA, read in part, is TGTGCCAGTAGTAATAGACATACTAACACTGAA.

CDR3 bases read: TGCGCCAGCAGCTTGCTCGGGCCTAGCGGGAGCATTTCCTACAATGAG. It yields the protein CASSLLGPSGSISYNE. The entire CDR3 protein is CASSLLGPSGSISYNEQFF. The chain carries TRBV5-1 and TRBJ2-1; 10 bases line up with TRBD2. The read stops 3 residues short of the end of the CDR3; the missing end is completed from the germline J gene. V was clipped by 1 base and J by 1 base; unmatched bases: 11. The CDR3 spans 19 residues. In germline, CDR1 is SGHRS, CDR2 YFSETQ. The full variable domain, completed using reference TRBV5-1 and TRBJ2-1, is KAGVTQTPRYLIKTRGQQVTLSCSPISGHRSVSWYQQTPGQGLQFLFEYFSETQRNKGNFPGRFSGRQFSNSRSEMNVSTLELGDSALYLCASSLLGPSGSISYNEQFFGPGTRLTVL.

Of note for this clone: The read is 3 residues too short to cover the CDR3 end, so that end is filled in from the germline J gene. V and J are TRBV19 and TRBJ1-5; D perhaps matches TRBD1 (5 bases). Germline V gene sequence: CDR1 LNHDA, CDR2 SQIVND (reference sequence). The CDR3 has 16 amino acids. The V gene lost 1 base and the J gene lost 4 bases, with 14 bases spanning the gap. The CDR3 sequence is CASSIGIRARNQPQHF. CDR3 bases read: TGTGCCAGTAGTATAGGTATCAGGGCCCGAAATCAGCCC.

On this clone itself: Sequencing ends 3 residues short of the CDR3 end; the germline J gene provides the rest. This sequence joins TRBV30 and TRBJ2-3, with D unresolved. Germline V lookup: CDR1 GTSNPN, CDR2 SVGIG (reference sequence). V was cut by 1 base and J by 5 bases, with 7 bases left in between. The CDR3 runs to 12 residues. CDR3 sequence reads: CAWSASGDTQYF. The CDR3 DNA, read in part, is TGTGCCTGGAGTGCTTCGGGAGATACG. The full variable domain, rest sourced from reference TRBV30 and TRBJ2-3, is SQTIHQWPATLVQPVGSPLSLECTVEGTSNPNLYWYRQAAGRGLQLLFYSVGIGQISSEVPQNLSASRPQDRQFILSSKKLLLSDSGFYLCAWSASGDTQYFGPGTRLTVL.

A note on this clone: The read halts 3 residues ahead of the CDR3 end, with the missing end drawn from the germline J gene. This chain links TRBV10-3 with TRBJ2-1; 7 positions agree with TRBD2. CDR3 length: 14 amino acids. In germline, CDR1 is ENHRY, CDR2 SYGVKD. Germline trimming cut 0 bases from V and 5 bases from J; bases unmatched to any gene: 1. The CDR3 DNA, read in part, is TGTGCCATCAGTGAGTCACTAGCGCACAATGAG. Translating gives CAISESLAHNE. From start to end, the CDR3 is CAISESLAHNEQFF.

As to this clone: The sequence runs out 3 residues before the end of the CDR3; the remainder is reconstructed from the germline J gene. The chain links TRBV5-1 to TRBJ2-5, with D tentatively TRBD1 (6 bases). This CDR3 has 15 residues. Germline CDR1 SGHRS, CDR2 YFSETQ. The V end was cut by 3 bases, the J end by 5 bases, with 17 bases between. The DNA read from the CDR3 is TGCGCCAGCAGCTCACAGGGTGTAGACAAGGAGACC. This sequence encodes CASSSQGVDKET. The full CDR3 reads CASSSQGVDKETQYF. The full variable domain, rest sourced from reference TRBV5-1 and TRBJ2-5, is KAGVTQTPRYLIKTRGQQVTLSCSPISGHRSVSWYQQTPGQGLQFLFEYFSETQRNKGNFPGRFSGRQFSNSRSEMNVSTLELGDSALYLCASSSQGVDKETQYFGPGTRLLVL.

A remark on this clone: The CDR3 end is not reached by the read, which stops 3 residues before it; the germline J gene fills it in. This rearrangement joins TRBV20-1 to TRBJ1-1; possible D gene TRBD1, 6 bases. Trimming cost V 0 bases and J 2 bases, with 7 bases left between them. Per the germline V gene, CDR1 is DFQATT and CDR2 is SNEGSKA (reference sequence). CDR3 length: 13 amino acids. CDR3 in amino acids: CSARDRGNTEAFF. The part of the CDR3 DNA that was read is TGCAGTGCTAGAGACAGGGGAAACACTGAA.

About this clone: This CDR3 is also generated by other DNA sequences in the sample. CDR3 residues: CASSIGKGFTETAFF. The covered CDR3 bases are TGTGCCAGTAGTATAGGAAAAGGGTTTACAGAGACA. The gene calls are TRBV19 and TRBJ1-1; D gene ambiguous. The CDR3 extends 3 residues past the end of the read, so its final part is completed from the germline J gene. The CDR3 runs 15 residues. Germline V gene data show CDR1 as LNHDA and CDR2 as SQIVND (reference sequence).

Worth noting for this clone: The read is 3 residues too short to cover the CDR3 end, so that end is filled in from the germline J gene. The chain is built from TRBV19 and TRBJ1-2; D gene unclear. Per the germline V gene, CDR1 is LNHDA and CDR2 is SQIVND (reference sequence). The CDR3 sequence is 14 residues long. The CDR3 bases that were read are TGTGCCAGTAGTATAGGTAGCGGCATCTACGAC. Protein: CASSIGSGIYD. Given in full, the CDR3 is CASSIGSGIYDYTF.

On this clone itself: The read halts 3 residues ahead of the CDR3 end, with the missing end drawn from the germline J gene. The V and J genes are TRBV18 and TRBJ2-7; the match to TRBD1 covers 9 bases. Germline values: CDR1 KGHSH, CDR2 LQKENI. The CDR3 totals 14 residues. V lost 3 bases to trimming and J lost 6 bases; unmatched junction nucleotides: 6. The CDR3 sequence is CASSPTGGQGEQYF. The sequenced CDR3 bases are TGTGCCAGCTCACCGACAGGGGGGCAAGGCGAG.

Regarding this clone: The CDR3 end lies 3 residues beyond the end of the read and is filled in from the germline J gene. The chain links TRBV19 to TRBJ1-1; D perhaps matches TRBD1 (6 bases). The germline V and J ends were trimmed by 5 bases and 1 base, with 14 bases remaining between them. Germline V gene data show CDR1 as LNHDA and CDR2 as SQIVND (reference sequence). This CDR3 has 15 amino acids. The CDR3 sequence is CASSRTAITNTEAFF. The part of the CDR3 DNA that was read is TGTGCCAGTAGTCGGACAGCTATTACGAACACTGAA. Full variable domain (outside the CDR3, taken from reference TRBV19 and TRBJ1-1): DGGITQSPKYLFRKEGQNVTLSCEQNLNHDAMYWYRQDPGQGLRLIYYSQIVNDFQKGDIAEGYSVSREKKESFPLTVTSAQKNPTAFYLCASSRTAITNTEAFFGQGTRLTVV.

As concerns this clone: The CDR3 goes on 3 residues after the read ends, and that part is filled in from the germline J gene. This chain uses TRBV7-9 with TRBJ2-5, with TRBD1 matching over 7 bases. The CDR3 has 14 residues. The ends lost 5 bases at V and 2 bases at J; junction bases unmatched: 5. CDR1 is SEHNR and CDR2 is FQNEAQ in the germline V gene (reference sequence). The sequenced CDR3 bases are TGTGCCAGCAGCCCCCGGGACAGTCAAGAGACC. Its protein is CASSPRDSQET. In full, the CDR3 reads CASSPRDSQETQYF. Full variable domain (outside the CDR3, taken from reference TRBV7-9 and TRBJ2-5): DTGVSQNPRHKITKRGQNVTFRCDPISEHNRLYWYRQTLGQGPEFLTYFQNEAQLEKSRLLSDRFSAERPKGSFSTLEIQRTEQGDSAMYLCASSPRDSQETQYFGPGTRLLVL.

Worth noting for this clone: The observed sequence ends 3 residues before the CDR3 terminus, with the missing tail filled in from the germline J gene. This chain connects TRBV18 to TRBJ1-4; 7 nucleotides align to TRBD1. The germline CDR1 and CDR2 sequences are KGHSH and LQKENI. This CDR3 is built from 14 residues. The sequenced CDR3 bases are TGTGCCAGCTCACCCGACAGGGTTGGTTCACCA. It yields the protein CASSPDRVGSP. The entire CDR3 protein reads CASSPDRVGSPLFF.

As concerns this clone: The read ends 3 residues early relative to the CDR3; the germline J gene fills the gap. V and J are TRBV20-1 and TRBJ2-7; 9 bases line up with TRBD1. The V gene's germline CDR1 is DFQATT and CDR2 SNEGSKA (reference sequence). This CDR3 contains 14 residues. V dropped 2 bases and J dropped 2; count of bases not matched to a gene: 4. Partial CDR3 DNA: TGCAGTGCTAGACCCGGGACAGGGCCCTACGAG. This gives the protein CSARPGTGPYE. The CDR3 reads in full as CSARPGTGPYEQYF.

As for this clone: The read falls 3 residues short of the CDR3 end, and the missing part is taken from the germline J gene. The J gene is TRBJ2-3, the V gene TRBV6-1; D unclear. The V gene lost 3 bases and the J gene lost 6 bases, with 13 bases spanning the gap. CDR3 length: 14 amino acids. The germline CDR1 and CDR2 sequences are MNHNS and SASEGT. CDR3 bases read: TGTGCCAGCAGTGAGTCATTTTTGCGGGATACG. It specifies CASSESFLRDT. The CDR3, in full, reads CASSESFLRDTQYF.

With regard to this clone: The read ends 3 residues early relative to the CDR3; the germline J gene fills the gap. The chain employs TRBV7-2 and TRBJ2-3; possibly TRBD1 for D (5 bases). This CDR3 contains 15 residues. Germline V gives CDR1 SGHTA, CDR2 FQGNSA. The sequenced CDR3 bases are TGTGCCAGCAGCCCAGGGCAGGGTAGCAATCAGCCG. Translating it yields CASSPGQGSNQP. The entire CDR3 is CASSPGQGSNQPQYF.

Comments on this clone: The read ends 3 residues before the CDR3 terminus; that terminus is restored from the germline J gene. J is TRBJ1-4 and V is TRBV20-1; 9 bases are a match to TRBD1. Germline CDR1 DFQATT, CDR2 SNEGSKA (reference sequence). V gave up 6 bases and J gave up 4 bases; unmatched junction bases: 6. The CDR3 has 14 amino acids. The CDR3 here is CSAGGTGRNEKLFF. The CDR3 DNA, read in part, is TGCAGTGCCGGGGGGACAGGGCGTAATGAAAAA.

As concerns this clone: The observed sequence ends 3 residues before the CDR3 terminus, with the missing tail filled in from the germline J gene. V usage is TRBV9 and J usage is TRBJ2-2; 7 positions agree with TRBD2. This CDR3 spans 15 amino acids. CDR1 and CDR2 from the germline V gene are SGDLS and YYNGEE. Trimming at V came to 4 bases and at J to 2 bases, leaving 5 bases not matched to a gene. Partial CDR3 DNA: TGTGCCAGCAGCCCCCAGACTAGCAACACCGGGGAG. It is translated as CASSPQTSNTGE. The whole CDR3 reads CASSPQTSNTGELFF.

A note on this clone: The CDR3 end falls 3 residues outside the read, so it is completed with the germline J gene. The chain is built from TRBV20-1 and TRBJ2-7; D might be TRBD1 (6 bases). CDR1 DFQATT and CDR2 SNEGSKA come from the germline V gene (reference sequence). Between the trimmed V and J ends, which lost 5 bases and 2 bases, there was a span of 10 bases. The CDR3 contains 12 residues. The CDR3: CSAEGDTYEQYF. The CDR3 DNA, read in part, is TGCAGTGCTGAGGGGGACACCTACGAG.

A note on this clone: The CDR3 end is not reached by the read, which stops 3 residues before it; the germline J gene fills it in. The chain couples TRBV2 to TRBJ2-2; 12 nucleotides line up with TRBD1. Germline CDR1 is SNHLY and CDR2 is FYNNEI. The V segment lost 7 bases and the J segment 1 base; nucleotides outside the gene matches: 13. CDR3 size: 19 residues. The CDR3 sequence is CASMDPGQGADLNTGELFF. Incomplete CDR3 DNA: TGTGCCAGCATGGATCCGGGACAGGGGGCGGATCTGAACACCGGGGAG. Combining the CDR3 with reference TRBV2 and TRBJ2-2 gives the whole variable domain EPEVTQTPSHQVTQMGQEVILRCVPISNHLYFYWYRQILGQKVEFLVSFYNNEISEKSEIFDDQFSVERPDGSNFTLKIRSTKLEDSAMYFCASMDPGQGADLNTGELFFGEGSRLTVL.

CDR3 protein: CASSEVGQAGELFF. CDR3 DNA (partial): TGTGCCAGCAGTGAGGTCGGACAGGCCGGGGAG. This chain links TRBV2 with TRBJ2-2, with TRBD1 identical over 7 bases. The DNA ends 3 residues before the CDR3 does, and the rest of the CDR3 is filled in from the germline J gene. Germline values: CDR1 SNHLY, CDR2 FYNNEI. After removal of 3 bases from V and 6 bases from J, the junction contained 4 bases not matched to a gene. The CDR3 runs to 14 residues.

In regard to this clone: Coverage ceases 3 residues before the CDR3 finishes, and the germline J gene fills in the end. The chain is built from TRBV5-1 and TRBJ2-2, with D possibly TRBD1 on 5 matching bases. The CDR3 runs 15 residues. V was clipped by 0 bases and J by 4 bases, with 10 bases between them. Germline lookup yields CDR1 SGHRS and CDR2 YFSETQ. The CDR3 DNA, read in part, is TGCGCCAGCAGCTTGGGACAGAGTCGCACCGGGGAG. Residues: CASSLGQSRTGE. The CDR3 reads in full as CASSLGQSRTGELFF.

Turning to this clone: The read terminates 3 residues before the CDR3 end, so the remaining end is supplied by the germline J gene. The rearrangement joins TRBV7-9 to TRBJ2-1; 9 bases line up with TRBD2. This CDR3 region has 15 residues. Germline CDR1 is SEHNR and CDR2 is FQNEAQ (reference sequence). With 7 bases clipped from V and 7 bases from J, the junction kept 11 bases outside the gene matches. The CDR3 here is CASITAGGSGNEQFF. Incomplete CDR3 DNA: TGTGCCAGCATCACCGCGGGAGGGAGTGGAAATGAG. Looking up the rest from reference TRBV7-9 and TRBJ2-1 gives the full variable domain: DTGVSQNPRHKITKRGQNVTFRCDPISEHNRLYWYRQTLGQGPEFLTYFQNEAQLEKSRLLSDRFSAERPKGSFSTLEIQRTEQGDSAMYLCASITAGGSGNEQFFGPGTRLTVL.

Of note for this clone: Read coverage stops 3 residues before the CDR3 terminus; the germline J gene supplies the remainder. Different DNA sequences within this sample yield the same CDR3. The rearrangement links TRBV7-2 to TRBJ1-3; unclear D gene. The CDR3 extends over 15 amino acids. The germline V and J ends were trimmed by 4 bases and 0 bases, with 10 bases remaining between them. The germline CDR1 and CDR2 sequences are SGHTA and FQGNSA. Partial CDR3 DNA: TGTGCCAGCAGCTCAAGGGCCCCCTCTGGAAACACC. Translated: CASSSRAPSGNT. The complete CDR3 sequence is CASSSRAPSGNTIYF. The whole variable domain, filled in from reference TRBV7-2 and TRBJ1-3, reads GAGVSQSPSNKVTEKGKDVELRCDPISGHTALYWYRQSLGQGLEFLIYFQGNSAPDKSGLPSDRFSAERTGGSVSTLTIQRTQQEDSAVYLCASSSRAPSGNTIYFGEGSWLTVV.

Concerning this clone: The observed sequence ends 3 residues before the CDR3 terminus, with the missing tail filled in from the germline J gene. The V call is TRBV7-9, the J call TRBJ1-2; TRBD1 might be the D (5 bases). The CDR3 contains 14 residues. Germline loops: CDR1 SEHNR, CDR2 FQNEAQ (reference sequence). The V and J ends lost 2 bases and 3 bases respectively, with 10 bases between them. Partial CDR3 DNA: TGTGCCAGCAGCTTACGACAGACCTACTATGGC. Protein product: CASSLRQTYYG. The CDR3 in its entirety is CASSLRQTYYGYTF. The full variable domain, in which reference TRBV7-9 and TRBJ1-2 provide the parts outside the CDR3, is DTGVSQNPRHKITKRGQNVTFRCDPISEHNRLYWYRQTLGQGPEFLTYFQNEAQLEKSRLLSDRFSAERPKGSFSTLEIQRTEQGDSAMYLCASSLRQTYYGYTFGSGTRLTVV.

As for this clone: From the germline J gene comes the end of the CDR3, since the read stops 3 residues before it. The chain employs TRBV11-1 and TRBJ1-5, with D hard to call. The V end lost 5 bases, the J end lost 4 bases, and 9 bases lay between the germline ends. The germline CDR1 and CDR2 sequences are SGHAT and FQDESV (reference sequence). The CDR3 length is 13 residues. This CDR3 reads CASSQTQNQPQHF. CDR3 bases read: TGTGCCAGCAGCCAAACACAGAATCAGCCC.

Worth noting for this clone: The read terminates 3 residues ahead of where the CDR3 ends, so the germline J gene completes it. The chain joins TRBV30 to TRBJ2-1; 7 bases map to TRBD1. Germline-derived CDR1 and CDR2 are GTSNPN and SVGIG (reference sequence). The CDR3 covers 16 residues. Trimming removed 4 bases from V and 9 bases from J; junction bases left unmatched: 18. The CDR3 sequence: CAWTPAQGQIYGEQFF. CDR3 bases read: TGTGCCTGGACGCCAGCGCAGGGACAGATTTATGGTGAG.

A remark on this clone: The read gets to within 3 residues of the CDR3 end, and the germline J gene fills in the rest. The J gene is TRBJ2-4, the V gene TRBV7-9, with TRBD1 matching 7 bases. The germline V gene has CDR1 SEHNR and CDR2 FQNEAQ (reference sequence). The CDR3 runs to 15 residues. The CDR3 here is CASSNRDSLFYGQYF. The CDR3 bases that were read are TGTGCCAGCAGCAACCGGGACAGCCTATTTTATGGT.

As concerns this clone: Sequencing ends 3 residues short of the CDR3 end; the germline J gene provides the rest. V usage is TRBV19 and J usage is TRBJ1-2; D call uncertain. Germline lookup yields CDR1 LNHDA and CDR2 SQIVND (reference sequence). The CDR3 spans 16 residues. The chain's CDR3 is CASRSHLLKVSEGYTF. The DNA read from the CDR3 is TGTGCCAGTCGTTCCCACCTACTAAAAGTTTCGGAGGGC.

As to this clone: From the germline J gene comes the end of the CDR3, since the read stops 3 residues before it. The chain has TRBV19 and TRBJ1-1; 10 nucleotides line up with TRBD1. V shed 3 bases and J 3 bases; nucleotides not matched to a gene: 10. The CDR3 sequence is 17 residues long. Germline V CDR1 and CDR2: LNHDA, SQIVND (reference sequence). The CDR3 bases that were read are TGTGCCAGTAGTATCTTTCCGACAGGGGGCTTGGACACTGAA. Amino acids: CASSIFPTGGLDTE. The whole CDR3 sequence is CASSIFPTGGLDTEAFF.

About this clone itself: Read data end 3 residues before the CDR3 end; the end is taken from the germline J gene. The V and J genes are TRBV5-1 and TRBJ2-5; 8 bases line up with TRBD1. Unmatched junction bases numbered 13, after V lost 4 bases and J lost 5 bases. Germline V gives CDR1 SGHRS, CDR2 YFSETQ. The CDR3 extends over 16 amino acids. CDR3 bases read: TGCGCCAGCAGCCCCCTTCCCGGGACAGGCACGGAGACC. The encoded protein is CASSPLPGTGTET. The complete CDR3 sequence is CASSPLPGTGTETQYF.